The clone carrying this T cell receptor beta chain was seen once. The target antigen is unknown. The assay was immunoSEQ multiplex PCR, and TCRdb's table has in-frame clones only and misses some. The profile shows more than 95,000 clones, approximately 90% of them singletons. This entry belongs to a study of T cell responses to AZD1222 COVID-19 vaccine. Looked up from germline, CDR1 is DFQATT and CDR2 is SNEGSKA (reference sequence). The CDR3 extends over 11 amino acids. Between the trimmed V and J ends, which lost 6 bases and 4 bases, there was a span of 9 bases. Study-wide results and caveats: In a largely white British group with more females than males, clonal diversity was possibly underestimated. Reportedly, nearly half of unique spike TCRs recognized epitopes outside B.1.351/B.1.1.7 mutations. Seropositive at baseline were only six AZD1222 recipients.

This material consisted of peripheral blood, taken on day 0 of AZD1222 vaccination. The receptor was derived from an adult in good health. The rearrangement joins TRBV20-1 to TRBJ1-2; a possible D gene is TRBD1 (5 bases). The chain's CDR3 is CSAYDSYGYTF. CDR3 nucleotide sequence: TGCAGTGCCTACGACAGCTATGGCTACACCTTC.